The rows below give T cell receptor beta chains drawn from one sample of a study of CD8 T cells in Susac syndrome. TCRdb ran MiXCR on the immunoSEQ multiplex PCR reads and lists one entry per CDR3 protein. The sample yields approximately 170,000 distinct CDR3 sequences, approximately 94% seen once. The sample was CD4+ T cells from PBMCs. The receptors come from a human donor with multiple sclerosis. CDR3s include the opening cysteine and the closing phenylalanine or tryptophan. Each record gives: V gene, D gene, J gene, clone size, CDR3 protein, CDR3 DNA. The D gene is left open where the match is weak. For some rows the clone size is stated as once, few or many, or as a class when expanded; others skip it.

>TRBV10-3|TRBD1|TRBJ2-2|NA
CAISESGRGTGELFF
TGTGCCATCAGTGAGTCGGGCAGGGGGACCGGGGAGCTGTTTTTT
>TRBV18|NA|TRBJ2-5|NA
CASSTQTVQETQYF
TGTGCCAGCTCTACACAGACGGTCCAAGAGACCCAGTACTTC
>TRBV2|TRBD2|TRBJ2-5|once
CASSSLAGVGETQYF
TGTGCCAGCAGTTCCCTAGCGGGAGTGGGAGAGACCCAGTACTTC
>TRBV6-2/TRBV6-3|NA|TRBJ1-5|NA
CASSYGSYSNQPQHF
TGTGCCAGCAGTTACGGCAGTTATAGCAATCAGCCCCAGCATTTT
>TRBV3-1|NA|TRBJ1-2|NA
CASSQAAGSYYGYTF
TGTGCCAGCAGCCAAGCCGCCGGCAGCTACTATGGCTACACCTTC
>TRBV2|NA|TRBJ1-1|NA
CASRLDPGRVNTEAFF
TGTGCCAGCCGGTTGGACCCAGGGCGGGTGAACACTGAAGCTTTCTTT
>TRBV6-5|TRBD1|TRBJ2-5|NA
CASSHLQGNRETQYF
TGTGCCAGCAGTCACCTACAGGGGAACAGAGAGACCCAGTACTTC
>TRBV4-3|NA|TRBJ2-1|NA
CASSQVRGPEQFF
TGCGCCAGCAGCCAAGTGCGGGGCCCGGAGCAGTTCTTC
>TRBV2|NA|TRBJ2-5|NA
CASSEAVPSEALEETQYF
TGTGCCAGCAGTGAAGCGGTCCCCTCAGAGGCCCTGGAGGAGACCCAGTACTTC
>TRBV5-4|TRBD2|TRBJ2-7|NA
CASSPTSGAWEQYF
TGTGCCAGCAGCCCTACTAGCGGGGCATGGGAGCAGTACTTC
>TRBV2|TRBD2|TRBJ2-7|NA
CASSEYRGLAGYEQYF
TGTGCCAGCAGTGAGTACAGAGGGCTAGCGGGCTACGAGCAGTACTTC
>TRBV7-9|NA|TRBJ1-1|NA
CASSPNLGGAFF
TGTGCCAGCAGCCCAAACCTAGGGGGAGCTTTCTTT
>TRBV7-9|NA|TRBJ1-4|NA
CASSSLGFVSAEKLFF
TGTGCCAGCAGCTCCTTGGGCTTTGTGTCAGCTGAAAAACTGTTTTTT
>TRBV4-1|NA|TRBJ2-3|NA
CASSHRTNRRTDTQYF
TGCGCCAGCAGCCATCGGACAAATCGGCGGACAGATACGCAGTATTTT
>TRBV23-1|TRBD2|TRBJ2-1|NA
CASSQSGSGRVVEQFF
TGCGCCAGCAGTCAATCTGGTAGCGGGAGGGTTGTTGAGCAGTTCTTC
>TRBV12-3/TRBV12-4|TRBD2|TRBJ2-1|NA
CASTTGLAANEQFF
TGTGCCAGCACCACGGGACTAGCCGCGAATGAGCAGTTCTTC
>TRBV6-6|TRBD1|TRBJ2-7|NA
CASKPTGTLPEQYF
TGTGCCAGCAAACCGACAGGGACCCTACCCGAGCAGTACTTC
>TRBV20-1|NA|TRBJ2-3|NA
CSAMVRTDTQYF
TGCAGTGCCATGGTCCGCACAGATACGCAGTATTTT
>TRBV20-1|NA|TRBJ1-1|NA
CSAASKGGFTEAFF
TGCAGTGCCGCAAGCAAAGGGGGGTTCACTGAAGCTTTCTTT
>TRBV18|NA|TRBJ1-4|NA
CASSPPSSNEKLFF
TGTGCCAGCTCACCACCATCGTCGAACGAAAAACTGTTTTTT
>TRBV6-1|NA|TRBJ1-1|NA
CASSEAGAATEAFF
TGTGCCAGCAGTGAAGCAGGGGCTGCCACTGAAGCTTTCTTT
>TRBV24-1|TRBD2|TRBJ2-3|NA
CATSSYRGVIAGNTDTQYF
TGTGCCACCTCGTCGTATCGGGGGGTCATAGCGGGAAACACGGATACGCAGTATTTT
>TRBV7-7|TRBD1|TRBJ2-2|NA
CASSPGTGPGELFF
TGTGCCAGCAGCCCCGGGACAGGGCCCGGGGAGCTGTTTTTT
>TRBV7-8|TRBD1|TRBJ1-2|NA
CASSSQGFGYGYTF
TGTGCCAGCAGCTCACAGGGGTTCGGCTATGGCTACACCTTC
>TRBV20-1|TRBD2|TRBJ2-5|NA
CSARDPRTSGQETQYF
TGCAGTGCTAGAGATCCGAGGACTAGCGGCCAAGAGACCCAGTACTTC
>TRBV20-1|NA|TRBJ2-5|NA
CSARVEGYQETQYF
TGCAGTGCTAGGGTAGAGGGGTATCAAGAGACCCAGTACTTC
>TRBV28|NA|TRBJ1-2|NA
CASSLSLDGYTF
TGTGCCAGCAGTTTAAGCCTGGATGGCTACACCTTC
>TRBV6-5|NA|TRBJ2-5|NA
CASQSSGETQYF
TGTGCCAGCCAGTCGTCAGGAGAGACCCAGTACTTC
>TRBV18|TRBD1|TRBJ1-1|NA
CASLWDRSYTEAFF
TGTGCCAGCCTCTGGGACAGGTCCTACACTGAAGCTTTCTTT
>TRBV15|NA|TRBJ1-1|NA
CATSREYYGTTRTEAFF
TGTGCCACCAGCAGGGAATACTACGGGACAACGCGAACTGAAGCTTTCTTT
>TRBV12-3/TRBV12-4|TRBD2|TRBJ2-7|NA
CASSFREGYEQYF
TGTGCCAGCAGTTTTAGGGAGGGATACGAGCAGTACTTC
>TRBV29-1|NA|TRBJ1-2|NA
CSVAYQEINYGYTF
TGCAGCGTTGCATACCAGGAGATTAACTATGGCTACACCTTC
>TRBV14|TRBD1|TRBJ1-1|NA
CASSQDGQGNTEAFF
TGTGCCAGCAGCCAAGATGGACAGGGGAACACTGAAGCTTTCTTT
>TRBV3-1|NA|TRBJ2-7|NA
CASSHTGAVVEQYF
TGTGCCAGCAGCCATACCGGGGCAGTTGTCGAGCAGTACTTC
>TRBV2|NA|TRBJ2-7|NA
CASRLDGYEQYF
TGTGCCAGCAGGTTGGACGGGTACGAGCAGTACTTC
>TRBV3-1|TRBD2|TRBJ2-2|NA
CASRIAGGLLGELFF
TGTGCCAGCAGAATAGCGGGAGGGCTTCTCGGGGAGCTGTTTTTT
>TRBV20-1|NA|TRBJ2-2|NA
CSAWGQRGAGELFF
TGCAGCGCATGGGGCCAGAGAGGAGCCGGGGAGCTGTTTTTT
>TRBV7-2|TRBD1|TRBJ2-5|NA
CASSWVGGSETQYF
TGTGCCAGCAGCTGGGTAGGGGGCTCGGAGACCCAGTACTTC
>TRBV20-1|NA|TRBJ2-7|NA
CSAASSGAGSYEQYF
TGCAGTGCCGCATCGTCCGGGGCGGGCTCCTACGAGCAGTACTTC
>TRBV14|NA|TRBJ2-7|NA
CASSQDRRAEQYF
TGTGCCAGCAGCCAAGATAGGAGGGCAGAGCAGTACTTC
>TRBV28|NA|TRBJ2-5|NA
CASSPDRHQETQYF
TGTGCCAGCAGTCCAGACAGGCACCAAGAGACCCAGTACTTC
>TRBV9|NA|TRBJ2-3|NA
CASSVTLVGTDTQYF
TGTGCCAGCAGCGTAACCCTGGTGGGCACAGATACGCAGTATTTT
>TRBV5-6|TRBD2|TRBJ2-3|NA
CASRGLAGGPWGTDTQYF
TGTGCCAGCAGGGGGCTAGCGGGAGGGCCGTGGGGCACAGATACGCAGTATTTT
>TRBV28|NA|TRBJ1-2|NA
CASSTRRGGSTRAGPNYGYTF
TGTGCCAGCAGTACCCGACGTGGGGGGAGTACCCGAGCCGGCCCCAATTATGGCTACACCTTC
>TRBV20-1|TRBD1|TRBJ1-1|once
CSARATGMNTEAFF
TGCAGTGCTAGAGCGACAGGGATGAACACTGAAGCTTTCTTT
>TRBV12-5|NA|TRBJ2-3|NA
CASGFGYTQYF
TGTGCTAGTGGTTTCGGCTATACGCAGTATTTT
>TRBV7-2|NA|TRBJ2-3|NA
CASSRGRGTDTQYF
TGTGCCAGCAGCCGGGGGCGGGGTACAGATACGCAGTATTTT
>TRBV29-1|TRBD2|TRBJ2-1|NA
CSVGRGDNEQFF
TGCAGCGTGGGGAGGGGAGACAATGAGCAGTTCTTC
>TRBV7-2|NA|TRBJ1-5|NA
CASSIQEGQPQHF
TGTGCCAGCAGCATCCAAGAGGGACAGCCCCAGCATTTT
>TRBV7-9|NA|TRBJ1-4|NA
CASSLGSGQKLFF
TGTGCCAGCAGCTTAGGCTCGGGACAAAAACTGTTTTTT